This T cell receptor (beta chain) is from a study of T cells in Graves' hyperthyroidism and ophthalmopathy (dated by TCRdb to between 2018 and 2021). A note on the overall study: To identify distinguishing TCR V-J signatures, a discovery cohort of about 100 patients was used, comprising 43 with Graves' ophthalmopathy and 57 with stable Graves' hyperthyroidism. Prospective prediction of ophthalmopathy was tested in an independent validation cohort consisting of 18 hyperthyroidism patients and approximately 16 patients who later progressed to ophthalmopathy. The roughly 91 discovery patients were randomly divided into training and test sets at a 7:3 ratio. In addition, the study compared T-cell repertoires in thyroid tissue and in blood from about 6 Graves' hyperthyroidism patients. After sampling, hyperthyroidism patients received methimazole starting at 30 mg daily, and ophthalmopathy patients received high-dose intravenous methylprednisolone. TCR Vbeta CDR3 sequencing of 130 to 150 peripheral blood samples (43 ophthalmopathy, over 70 hyperthyroidism and roughly 17 progressor patients) is reported in the paper. Study-wide conclusions, independent of this receptor: In validation, the model predicted progression to ophthalmopathy a median of roughly 6.1 months before onset, with about 71% sensitivity and roughly 77% specificity. No statistical method was used to set the sample size in advance, and investigators knew the group allocation. Most expanded thyroid clonotypes (frequency above 0.001) were also found in blood, which suggests that blood repertoires may mirror thyroid immune responses. In cross-validation, a model built on a 13 V-J signature told ophthalmopathy apart from stable hyperthyroidism with just under 90% sensitivity and around 83% specificity, and in testing the same model reached 80%/75%.

Stable Graves' hyperthyroidism was defined as the absence of progression to ophthalmopathy over 18 months of follow-up. Hyperthyroidism patients were aged 18 to 65 years and newly diagnosed, with disease duration of less than 2 months. Exclusion was applied to patients with uncontrolled infections, other autoimmune diseases, pregnancy or lactation. Diagnoses relied on clinical symptoms, serum thyroxine and TRAb, thyroid ultrasound and orbital computed tomography. Total RNA was extracted with Trizol reagent, and quality was checked on an Agilent 2100 Bioanalyzer. This clonotype was picked up many times. The antigen it recognizes is unknown. Base qualities are not provided; no much larger clone lies one nucleotide away. TCR beta CDR3 regions were amplified from RNA transcripts. The TCR CDR3 was subjected to a first round of RT-PCR using the HTBI primer set and the Qiagen OneStep RT-PCR kit. A second multiplex PCR round built the libraries, followed by size selection and purification. The libraries were sequenced on an Illumina HiSeq2000 using paired-end 100 bp reads. The authors processed their data as follows. SOAPnuke was used to process the raw data, with reads discarded if the reads contained adapters or uncalled bases, had a mean Phred below 15, or lacked an exact constant-primer or identifier match. COPE v1.2.5 was used to merge high-quality paired reads, and clonotypes were defined as unique nucleotide sequences. Clonotypes were aligned to IMGT TRBV, TRBD and TRBJ reference segments using MiTCR v1.1. Analysis was restricted to V-J combinations with a frequency above 0.0001, which covered 99.2% of repertoires. A TCS score was defined as the ratio of F50 (clonal expansion) to E x V (chaos), with BLOSUM62-based TCRdist applied between CDR3 peptides within each V-J. Welch's t-statistics and random forest reduced 514 V-J features to about 12, which were used in a naive Bayes classifier (R e1071). The similarity between thyroid and blood repertoires was quantified using the Morisita-Horn index. TCRdb redid the processing of the public reads, applying fastp at Q25 and MiXCR, and retained in-frame beta chains. Identical CDR3 proteins give one entry, which carries the most common genes and DNA. These V and J calls originate from TCRdb's pipeline instead of the authors' own analysis. This sample comprises around 580,000 distinct CDR3 sequences, about 43% of them detected only once. Approximately 8.4% of the sample comes from the top ten.

Sequencing was carried out using peripheral blood or thyroid tissue (not recorded which). This clonotype was sampled from a woman under 30 with Graves' hyperthyroidism.

The CDR3 reads CASSQGGYRQPQHF. The DNA sequence is as follows: TGTGCCAGCAGCCAGGGGGGGTATAGGCAGCCCCAGCATTTT. This sequence uses TRBV6-5 and TRBJ1-5; 7 central bases correspond to TRBD1. Reading the germline V gene gives CDR1 MNHEY and CDR2 SVGAGI. For this chain, trimming is 6 bases at the V end and 7 bases at the J end, and the number of junction bases without a gene match is 9. The CDR3 holds 14 amino acids from the cysteine to the phenylalanine. The read is trimmed to its CDR3 DNA, 42 bases read in frame from base 1.